This T cell receptor (beta chain) originates from a study of shared clonotypes between healthy human individuals. Overall study results and limits: Clonotypes which were not shared had lower generation probabilities than clonotypes that all four donors shared.

About this clone: Antigen unknown.

Cells designated naive CD8 were CD45RO-negative and were positively selected for CCR7, with terminally differentiated effector memory CD45RA+ cells excluded. Profiled with immunoSEQ multiplex PCR; TCRdb holds only in-frame clones, not every one. The sample lists about 2 million clones; about 95% were seen once. CDR3 length: 15 residues. Trimming stripped 3 bases from V and 1 base from J, with 12 bases between. Germline V gene data show CDR1 as LGHNA and CDR2 as YSLEER. This chain joins TRBV4-3 and TRBJ2-5; D is perhaps TRBD1 (6 bases). Source material: naive CD8+ T cells sorted from blood. The receptor's source is a man aged 18 to 30 in good health. The CDR3 here is CASSHSQGIQETQYF. CDR3 bases: TGCGCCAGCAGCCACTCACAGGGAATCCAAGAGACCCAGTACTTC.